These 3 T cell receptor beta chains originate from one sample sequenced in a study of PD-L1 blockade in urothelial cancer. TCRdb keeps only in-frame clones here, not all; method: immunoSEQ multiplex PCR. The sample shows around 130,000 clones, 70% to 85% of them seen only once. Sample time point: pretreatment peripheral blood. The sample was PBMCs, taken around atezolizumab (anti-PD-L1) treatment. These TCRs come from a man over 45 with urothelial cancer.

J is TRBJ2-7 and V is TRBV20-1; 8 bases fit TRBD2. Trimming cost V 6 bases and J 7 bases; bases outside gene matches: 5. CDR3 size: 11 residues. CDR1 and CDR2 (germline): DFQATT, SNEGSKA (reference sequence). This chain's CDR3 is CSAGGAGEQYF. CDR3 nucleotide sequence: TGCAGTGCCGGGGGGGCTGGAGAGCAGTACTTC.

CDR3 in amino acids: CATSRDDRQPEAFF. The CDR3 DNA sequence: TGTGCCACCAGCAGAGATGATCGACAGCCTGAAGCTTTCTTT. V usage is TRBV15 and J usage is TRBJ1-1; D perhaps matches TRBD1 (5 bases). V was cut by 0 bases and J by 6 bases, with 11 bases left in between. The CDR3 runs to 14 residues. CDR1 LNHNV and CDR2 YYDKDF come from the germline V gene (reference sequence).

The chain is built from TRBV14 and TRBJ1-5; D gene unclear. The ends were cut back, 8 bases at V and 4 bases at J, with 9 bases in the middle. In germline, CDR1 is SGHDN, CDR2 FVKESK. The CDR3 spans 12 residues. For the CDR3, the DNA is TGTGCCAGCTCGTTATTGAATCAGCCCCAGCATTTT. Its protein product is CASSLLNQPQHF.